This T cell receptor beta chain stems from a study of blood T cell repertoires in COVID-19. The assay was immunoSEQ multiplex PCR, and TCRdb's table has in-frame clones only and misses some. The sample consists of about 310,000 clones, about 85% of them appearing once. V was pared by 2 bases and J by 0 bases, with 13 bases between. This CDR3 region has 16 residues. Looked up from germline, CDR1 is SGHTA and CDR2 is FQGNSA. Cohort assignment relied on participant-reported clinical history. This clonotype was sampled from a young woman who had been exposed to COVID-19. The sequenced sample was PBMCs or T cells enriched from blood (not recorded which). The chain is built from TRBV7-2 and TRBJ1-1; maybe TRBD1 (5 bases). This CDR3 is CASSLQGGGLNTEAFF. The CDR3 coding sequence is TGTGCCAGCAGCTTACAGGGAGGAGGCTTGAACACTGAAGCTTTCTTT.